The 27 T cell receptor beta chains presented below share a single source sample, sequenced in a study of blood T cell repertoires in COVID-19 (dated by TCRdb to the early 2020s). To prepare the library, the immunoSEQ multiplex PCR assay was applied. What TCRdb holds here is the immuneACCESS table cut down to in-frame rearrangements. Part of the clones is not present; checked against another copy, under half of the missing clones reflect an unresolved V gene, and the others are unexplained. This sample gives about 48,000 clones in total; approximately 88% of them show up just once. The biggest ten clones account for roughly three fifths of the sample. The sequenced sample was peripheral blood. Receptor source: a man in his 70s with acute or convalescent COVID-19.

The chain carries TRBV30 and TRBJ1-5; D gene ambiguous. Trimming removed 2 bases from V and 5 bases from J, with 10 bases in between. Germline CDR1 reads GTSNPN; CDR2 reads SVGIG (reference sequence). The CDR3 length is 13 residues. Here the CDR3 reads CAWSIRQDQPQHF. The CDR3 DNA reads TGTGCCTGGAGTATTAGACAAGATCAGCCCCAGCATTTT.

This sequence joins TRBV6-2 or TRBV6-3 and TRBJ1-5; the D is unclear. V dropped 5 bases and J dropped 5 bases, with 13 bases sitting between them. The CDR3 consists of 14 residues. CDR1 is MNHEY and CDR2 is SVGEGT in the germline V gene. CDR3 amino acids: CASSAERRDQPQHF. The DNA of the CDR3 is TGTGCCAGCAGTGCGGAGAGGCGCGATCAGCCCCAGCATTTT.

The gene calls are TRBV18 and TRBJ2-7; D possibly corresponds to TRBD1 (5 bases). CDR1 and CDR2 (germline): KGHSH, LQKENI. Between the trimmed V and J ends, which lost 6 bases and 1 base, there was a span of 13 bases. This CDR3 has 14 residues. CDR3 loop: CASSRPQGSYEQYF. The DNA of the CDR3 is TGTGCCAGCTCGCGACCTCAGGGTTCCTACGAGCAGTACTTC.

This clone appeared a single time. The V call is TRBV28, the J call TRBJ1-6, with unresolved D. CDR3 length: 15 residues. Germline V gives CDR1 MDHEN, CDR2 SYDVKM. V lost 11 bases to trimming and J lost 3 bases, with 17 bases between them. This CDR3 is CASREGGLYNSPLHF. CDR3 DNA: TGTGCCTCAAGGGAGGGAGGACTCTATAATTCACCCCTCCACTTT.

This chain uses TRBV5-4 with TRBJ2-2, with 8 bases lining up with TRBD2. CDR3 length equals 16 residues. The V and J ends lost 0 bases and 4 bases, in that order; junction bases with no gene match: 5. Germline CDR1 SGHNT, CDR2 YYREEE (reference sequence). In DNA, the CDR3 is TGTGCCAGCAGCTTGGAAACGGGAGGGGGCACCGGGGAGCTGTTTTTT. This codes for CASSLETGGGTGELFF. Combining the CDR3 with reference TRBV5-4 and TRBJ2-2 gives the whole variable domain ETGVTQSPTHLIKTRGQQVTLRCSSQSGHNTVSWYQQALGQGPQFIFQYYREEENGRGNFPPRFSGLQFPNYSSELNVNALELDDSALYLCASSLETGGGTGELFFGEGSRLTVL.

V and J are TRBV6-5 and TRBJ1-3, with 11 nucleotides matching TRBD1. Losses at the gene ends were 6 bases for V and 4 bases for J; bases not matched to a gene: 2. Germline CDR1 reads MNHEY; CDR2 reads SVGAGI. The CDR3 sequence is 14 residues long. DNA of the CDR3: TGTGCCAGCAGGCGGACAGGGGGCGGAAACACCATATATTTT. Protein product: CASRRTGGGNTIYF.

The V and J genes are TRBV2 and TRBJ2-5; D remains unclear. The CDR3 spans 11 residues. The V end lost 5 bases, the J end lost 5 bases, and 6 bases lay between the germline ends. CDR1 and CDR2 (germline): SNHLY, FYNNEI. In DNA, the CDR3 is TGTGCCAGCAGTCCGGAGGAGACCCAGTACTTC. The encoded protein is CASSPEETQYF.

For the CDR3, the DNA is TGCGCCAGCAGCCAAGACTCCACAGGGAAAGTCACAGATACGCAGTATTTT. Protein sequence: CASSQDSTGKVTDTQYF. The V and J genes are TRBV4-1 and TRBJ2-3, with D possibly matching TRBD1 (6 bases). The CDR3 is made up of 17 amino acids. The V end was cut by 0 bases, the J end by 2 bases, with 15 bases between. The germline V gene encodes CDR1 MGHRA and CDR2 YSYEKL.

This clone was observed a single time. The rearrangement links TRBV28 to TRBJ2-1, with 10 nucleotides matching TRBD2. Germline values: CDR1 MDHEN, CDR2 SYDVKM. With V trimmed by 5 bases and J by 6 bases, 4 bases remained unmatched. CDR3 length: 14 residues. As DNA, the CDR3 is TGTGCCAGCAGTCCGGGACTAGCGCCCAATGAGCAGTTCTTC. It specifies CASSPGLAPNEQFF.

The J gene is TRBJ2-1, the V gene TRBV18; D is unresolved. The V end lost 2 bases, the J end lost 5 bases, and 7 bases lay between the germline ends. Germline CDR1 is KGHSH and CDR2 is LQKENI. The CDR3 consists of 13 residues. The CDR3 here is CASSPIVDNEQFF. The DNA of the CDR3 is TGTGCCAGCTCACCAATAGTCGACAATGAGCAGTTCTTC.

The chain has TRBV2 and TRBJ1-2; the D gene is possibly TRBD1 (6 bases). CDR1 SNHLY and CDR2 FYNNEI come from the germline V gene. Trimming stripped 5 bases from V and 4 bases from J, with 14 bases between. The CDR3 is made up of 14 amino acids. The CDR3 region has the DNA TGTGCCAGCAGTCCGGGACAATTTGGCTATGGCTACACCTTC. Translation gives CASSPGQFGYGYTF.

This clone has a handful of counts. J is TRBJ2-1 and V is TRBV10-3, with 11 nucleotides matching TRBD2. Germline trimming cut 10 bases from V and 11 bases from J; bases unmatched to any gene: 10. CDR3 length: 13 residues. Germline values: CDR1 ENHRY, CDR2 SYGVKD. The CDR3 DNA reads TGTGCCACCGTGACTAGCGGGGACACCAAGCAGTTCTTC. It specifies CATVTSGDTKQFF.

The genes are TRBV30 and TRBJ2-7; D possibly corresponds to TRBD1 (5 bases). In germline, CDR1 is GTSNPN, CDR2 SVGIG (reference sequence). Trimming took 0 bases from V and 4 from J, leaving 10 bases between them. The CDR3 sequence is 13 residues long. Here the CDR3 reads CAWSVRDWYEQYF. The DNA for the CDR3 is TGTGCCTGGAGTGTCAGGGATTGGTACGAGCAGTACTTC. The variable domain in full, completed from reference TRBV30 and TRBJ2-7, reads SQTIHQWPATLVQPVGSPLSLECTVEGTSNPNLYWYRQAAGRGLQLLFYSVGIGQISSEVPQNLSASRPQDRQFILSSKKLLLSDSGFYLCAWSVRDWYEQYFGPGTRLTVT.

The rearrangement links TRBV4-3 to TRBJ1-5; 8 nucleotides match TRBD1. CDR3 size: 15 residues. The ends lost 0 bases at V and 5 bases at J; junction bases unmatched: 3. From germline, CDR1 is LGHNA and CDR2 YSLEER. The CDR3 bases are TGCGCCAGCAGCCAAGAAAAGACAGGGGATCAGCCCCAGCATTTT. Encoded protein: CASSQEKTGDQPQHF.

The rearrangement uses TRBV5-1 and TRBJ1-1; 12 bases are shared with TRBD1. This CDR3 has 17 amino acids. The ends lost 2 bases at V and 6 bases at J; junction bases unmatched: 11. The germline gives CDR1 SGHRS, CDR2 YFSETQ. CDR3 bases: TGCGCCAGCAGCTTAGCTGTCGGGACAGGGGGCCTTGCTGAAGCTTTCTTT. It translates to CASSLAVGTGGLAEAFF.

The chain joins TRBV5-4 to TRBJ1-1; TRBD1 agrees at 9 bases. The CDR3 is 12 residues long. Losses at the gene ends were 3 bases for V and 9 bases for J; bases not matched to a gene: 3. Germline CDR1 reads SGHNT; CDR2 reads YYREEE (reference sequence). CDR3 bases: TGTGCCAGCAGCTCAAACAGGGGGCAAGCTTTCTTT. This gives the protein CASSSNRGQAFF.

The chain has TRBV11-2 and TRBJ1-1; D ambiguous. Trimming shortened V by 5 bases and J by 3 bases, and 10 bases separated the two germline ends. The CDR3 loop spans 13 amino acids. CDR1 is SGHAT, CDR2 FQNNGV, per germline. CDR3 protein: CASSPPRDTEAFF. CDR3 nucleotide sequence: TGTGCCAGCAGCCCCCCCCGGGACACTGAAGCTTTCTTT.

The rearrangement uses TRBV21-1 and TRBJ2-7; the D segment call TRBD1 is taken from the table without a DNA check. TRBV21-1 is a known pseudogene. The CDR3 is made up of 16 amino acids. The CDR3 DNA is TGTGCCAGCAGCAAAGAAGGGGAACAGGGGGGCTACGAGCAGTACTTC. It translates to CASSKEGEQGGYEQYF.

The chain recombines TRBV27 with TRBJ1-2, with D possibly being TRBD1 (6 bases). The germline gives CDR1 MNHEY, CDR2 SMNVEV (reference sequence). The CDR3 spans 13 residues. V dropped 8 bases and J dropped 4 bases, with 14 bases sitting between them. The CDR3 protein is CASGRGGVYGYTF. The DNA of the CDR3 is TGTGCCAGCGGAAGGGGGGGCGTCTATGGCTACACCTTC.

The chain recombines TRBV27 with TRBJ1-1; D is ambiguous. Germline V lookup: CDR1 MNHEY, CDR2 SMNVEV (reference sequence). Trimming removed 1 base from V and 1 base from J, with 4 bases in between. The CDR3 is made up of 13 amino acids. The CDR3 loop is CASSLFQNTEAFF. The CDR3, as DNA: TGTGCCAGCAGTTTATTCCAGAACACTGAAGCTTTCTTT.

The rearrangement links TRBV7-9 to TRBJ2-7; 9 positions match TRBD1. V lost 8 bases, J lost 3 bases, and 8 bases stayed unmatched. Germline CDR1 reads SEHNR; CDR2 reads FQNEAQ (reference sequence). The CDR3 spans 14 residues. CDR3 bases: TGTGCCAGCTGCCCGGACAGGGGATTCTACGAGCAGTACTTC. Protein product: CASCPDRGFYEQYF. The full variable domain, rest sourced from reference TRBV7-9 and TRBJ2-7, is DTGVSQNPRHKITKRGQNVTFRCDPISEHNRLYWYRQTLGQGPEFLTYFQNEAQLEKSRLLSDRFSAERPKGSFSTLEIQRTEQGDSAMYLCASCPDRGFYEQYFGPGTRLTVT.

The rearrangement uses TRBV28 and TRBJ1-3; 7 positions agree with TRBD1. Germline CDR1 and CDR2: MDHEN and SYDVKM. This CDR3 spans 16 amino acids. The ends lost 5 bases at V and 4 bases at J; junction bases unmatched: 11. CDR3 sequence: CASSETGWRSGNTIYF. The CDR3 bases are TGTGCCAGCAGTGAGACAGGGTGGCGTTCGGGAAACACCATATATTTT.

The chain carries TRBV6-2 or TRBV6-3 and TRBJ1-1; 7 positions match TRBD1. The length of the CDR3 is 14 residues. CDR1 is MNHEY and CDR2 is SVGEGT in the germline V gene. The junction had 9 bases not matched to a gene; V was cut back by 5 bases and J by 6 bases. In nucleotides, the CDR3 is TGTGCCAGCAGTGGGGCCCGGCAGGGGGCTGAAGCTTTCTTT. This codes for CASSGARQGAEAFF.

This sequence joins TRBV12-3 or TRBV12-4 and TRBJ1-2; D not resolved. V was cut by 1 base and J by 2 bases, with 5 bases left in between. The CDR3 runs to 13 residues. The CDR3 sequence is CASSLVRNYGYTF. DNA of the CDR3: TGTGCCAGCAGTTTAGTCAGGAACTATGGCTACACCTTC.

The CDR3 loop reads CASSVTGGIPGSGANVLTF. The CDR3 DNA reads TGTGCCAGCAGCGTGACAGGGGGTATTCCTGGCTCTGGGGCCAACGTCCTGACTTTC. The chain combines TRBV5-6 with TRBJ2-6; TRBD1 aligns across 9 bases. This CDR3 region has 19 residues. Germline-derived CDR1 and CDR2 are SGHDT and YYEEEE. Losses at the gene ends were 4 bases for V and 0 bases for J; bases not matched to a gene: 11.

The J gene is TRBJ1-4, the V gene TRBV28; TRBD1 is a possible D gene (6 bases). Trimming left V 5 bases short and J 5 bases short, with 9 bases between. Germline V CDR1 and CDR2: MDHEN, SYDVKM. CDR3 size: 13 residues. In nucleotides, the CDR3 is TGTGCCAGCAGTCCAGGGGCGAATGAAAAACTGTTTTTT. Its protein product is CASSPGANEKLFF.

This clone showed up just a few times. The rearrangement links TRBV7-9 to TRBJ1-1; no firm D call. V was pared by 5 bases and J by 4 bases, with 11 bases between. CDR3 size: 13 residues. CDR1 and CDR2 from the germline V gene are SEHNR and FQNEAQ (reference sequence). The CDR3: CASSTAAGTEAFF. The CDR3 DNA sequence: TGTGCCAGCAGCACGGCGGCCGGCACTGAAGCTTTCTTT.